This T cell receptor beta chain was retrieved from a study of cytomegalovirus exposure and HLA in healthy donors. Study outcomes and limitations: Published work reported that the classifier diagnosed cytomegalovirus status with high specificity and sensitivity. For most TCR sequences rarity was the rule, although some public TCRs occurred in many donors.

This clone is a singleton in its sample. No antigen is known for it. The data were produced by immunoSEQ multiplex PCR, yet TCRdb's version contains in-frame clones alone and is incomplete. This sample carries some 98,000 clones, less than 90% of them seen once, and the ten largest clones take 5.5% to 7%. V gave up 3 bases and J gave up 5 bases, with 13 bases separating them. The CDR3 extends over 15 amino acids. From germline, CDR1 is SGHTA and CDR2 FQGTGA. This receptor was obtained from a man aged 18 to 30 in good health and CMV-seropositive. Sequences were obtained from PBMCs. V and J are TRBV7-3 and TRBJ1-4; a possible D gene is TRBD1 (5 bases). For the CDR3, the DNA is TGTGCCAGCAGCTTGGGCCGGGGGACGAATGAAAAACTGTTTTTT. It yields the protein CASSLGRGTNEKLFF.